The 10 T cell receptor beta chains below all came from one sample that was sequenced in a study of OX40 agonist ivuxolimab in advanced cancers. The repertoire was sequenced with immunoSEQ multiplex PCR; TCRdb's copy has only in-frame clones and lacks some. The table shows 70,000 or so clones, with 85% occurring only once. Sequenced here: CD4+ or CD8+ T cells sorted from blood, sampled in a trial of the OX40 agonist ivuxolimab. The receptors derive from an adult with an advanced solid tumor such as melanoma, head and neck, liver or kidney cancer.

V gene TRBV30 combines with J gene TRBJ1-1; D is unclear. V shed 0 bases and J shed 2 bases, with 13 bases lying between them. The CDR3 has 15 amino acids. Germline V gene sequence: CDR1 GTSNPN, CDR2 SVGIG (reference sequence). CDR3 in amino acids: CAWSVGLGRNTEAFF. The CDR3 nucleotides are TGTGCCTGGAGTGTAGGCTTGGGCCGAAACACTGAAGCTTTCTTT.

The chain carries TRBV6-1 and TRBJ2-2; no clear D gene. CDR1 is MNHNS, CDR2 SASEGT, per germline. The CDR3 loop spans 14 amino acids. The V end lost 3 bases, the J end lost 0 bases, and 5 bases lay between the germline ends. This CDR3 is CASSDSPNTGELFF. CDR3 sequence (DNA): TGTGCCAGCAGTGATTCCCCGAACACCGGGGAGCTGTTTTTT.

The chain uses TRBV5-4 and TRBJ1-1; 8 nucleotides align to TRBD1. The CDR3 is made up of 15 amino acids. Germline-derived CDR1 and CDR2 are SGHNT and YYREEE (reference sequence). Trimming cost V 0 bases and J 5 bases; bases outside gene matches: 6. The DNA of the CDR3 is TGTGCCAGCAGCTTGGAGACAGGGGTTGGGACTGAAGCTTTCTTT. Translated, it gives CASSLETGVGTEAFF.

The chain joins TRBV6-1 to TRBJ1-6; a possible D gene is TRBD1 (5 bases). This CDR3 is 14 amino acids long. Germline V CDR1 and CDR2: MNHNS, SASEGT. V gave up 2 bases and J gave up 10 bases, with 12 bases separating them. The CDR3 nucleotides read TGTGCCAGCAGTGAATTGGAGGGGCGGTCACCCCTCCACTTT. Translating it yields CASSELEGRSPLHF.

The chain joins TRBV4-3 to TRBJ1-1, with 7 bases that match TRBD1. This CDR3 has 13 amino acids. The V and J ends lost 8 bases and 1 base, in that order; junction bases with no gene match: 4. Germline CDR1 reads LGHNA; CDR2 reads YSLEER. This CDR3 is CASGRTGNTEAFF. CDR3 bases: TGCGCCAGCGGGAGGACAGGGAACACTGAAGCTTTCTTT.

The chain is built from TRBV25-1 and TRBJ1-1; D is unresolved. V was trimmed by 1 base and J by 2 bases, leaving 14 bases between them. The germline gives CDR1 MGHDK, CDR2 SYGVNS. This CDR3 has 16 amino acids. The CDR3 DNA follows: TGTGCCAGCAGTGAATTTTCCATGGGAGATAACACTGAAGCTTTCTTT. Its protein product is CASSEFSMGDNTEAFF.

The V call is TRBV6-1, the J call TRBJ2-6, with D maybe TRBD1 (6 bases). The V gene's germline CDR1 is MNHNS and CDR2 SASEGT. The V and J ends lost 7 bases and 4 bases respectively, with 11 bases between them. The CDR3 runs 14 residues. The CDR3 reads CASKQGNGANVLTF. The CDR3, as DNA: TGTGCCAGCAAGCAGGGGAACGGGGCCAACGTCCTGACTTTC.

This clone was seen once. This chain uses TRBV15 with TRBJ2-5; D call uncertain. Germline V gene lookup returns CDR1 LNHNV and CDR2 YYDKDF (reference sequence). This CDR3 contains 13 residues. Trimming removed 5 bases at V and 2 bases at J, with 9 bases between. The CDR3 here is CATSGPAQETQYF. The CDR3 coding sequence is TGTGCCACCAGCGGGCCAGCGCAAGAGACCCAGTACTTC.

The J gene is TRBJ2-1, the V gene TRBV5-1, with a tentative D call TRBD2 (6 bases). CDR3 length: 15 amino acids. The germline V gene encodes CDR1 SGHRS and CDR2 YFSETQ. V was trimmed by 0 bases and J by 0 bases, leaving 7 bases between them. The CDR3, as DNA: TGCGCCAGCAGCTTGGCGGAGGGCTCCTACAATGAGCAGTTCTTC. Protein product: CASSLAEGSYNEQFF.

This sequence joins TRBV27 and TRBJ2-5; the match to TRBD2 covers 7 bases. The tail of the sequence fits TRBJ2-7 better, so the J call may be wrong. This CDR3 has 15 amino acids. CDR1 and CDR2 from the germline V gene are MNHEY and SMNVEV (reference sequence). CDR3 nucleotides: TGTGCCAGCAGTTCACTGGCCGCGGGAGAATACGAGCAGTACTTC. It encodes CASSSLAAGEYEQYF.